The 27 T cell receptor beta chains presented below share a single source sample, sequenced in a study of blood T cell repertoires in COVID-19. Libraries were prepared by immunoSEQ multiplex PCR; TCRdb keeps only in-frame clonotypes and omits some of them. The sample contains about 200,000 clones, around 88% of which appear only once. The sample taken for sequencing was peripheral blood. The receptors come from a man aged 18 to 29 with active or convalescent COVID-19.

The chain recombines TRBV5-5 with TRBJ2-5; D call uncertain. CDR1 is SGHKS, CDR2 YYEKEE, per germline (reference sequence). V was cut by 0 bases and J by 5 bases, with 8 bases left in between. The CDR3 consists of 13 residues. CDR3 nucleotide sequence: TGTGCCAGCAGCTTGGCCAGTTTGGAGACCCAGTACTTC. Residues: CASSLASLETQYF.

The V and J genes are TRBV19 and TRBJ1-1; D call uncertain. V dropped 2 bases and J dropped 8 bases, with 24 bases sitting between them. Germline V gene data show CDR1 as LNHDA and CDR2 as SQIVND (reference sequence). The CDR3 spans 17 residues. CDR3 protein: CASSISLSGGNGEEAFF. CDR3 nucleotide sequence: TGTGCCAGTAGTATAAGTTTATCCGGAGGTAATGGAGAGGAAGCTTTCTTT.

CDR3 loop: CSVDLQGAYGYTF. CDR3 bases: TGCAGCGTAGATTTACAGGGGGCCTATGGCTACACCTTC. The chain combines TRBV29-1 with TRBJ1-2; 9 bases align to TRBD1. This CDR3 region has 13 residues. Germline lookup yields CDR1 SQVTM and CDR2 ANQGSEA. The ends lost 6 bases at V and 4 bases at J; junction bases unmatched: 6.

The chain couples TRBV10-3 to TRBJ1-2, with D hard to call. Germline V gene lookup returns CDR1 ENHRY and CDR2 SYGVKD. This CDR3 is built from 16 residues. Between the trimmed V and J ends, which lost 0 bases and 2 bases, there was a span of 13 bases. CDR3 region: CAISESRQAPNYGYTF. DNA for the CDR3: TGTGCCATCAGTGAGTCTAGGCAGGCCCCCAACTATGGCTACACCTTC.

J is TRBJ1-2 and V is TRBV6-1; maybe TRBD1 (6 bases). Germline V gene sequence: CDR1 MNHNS, CDR2 SASEGT. Trimming stripped 3 bases from V and 0 bases from J, with 14 bases between. This CDR3 contains 16 residues. CDR3 protein: CASSDRTGPANYGYTF. Written as DNA, the CDR3 is TGTGCCAGCAGTGACCGTACAGGGCCAGCTAACTATGGCTACACCTTC.

This clone was seen more than once but under ten times. The J gene is TRBJ1-2, the V gene TRBV13; unclear D gene. Trimming took 1 base from V and 2 from J, leaving 8 bases between them. This CDR3 has 14 residues. Looked up from germline, CDR1 is PRHDT and CDR2 is FYEKMQ (reference sequence). The CDR3 loop reads CASSLAAENYGYTF. The CDR3 DNA reads TGTGCCAGCAGCTTAGCCGCGGAGAACTATGGCTACACCTTC.

This chain links TRBV11-2 with TRBJ2-7, with a tentative D call TRBD1 (5 bases). Trimming took off 5 bases at V and 4 bases at J, with 12 bases between the two ends. This CDR3 comprises 13 residues. Germline values: CDR1 SGHAT, CDR2 FQNNGV. The CDR3: CASSPRAGYEQYF. The CDR3 coding sequence is TGTGCCAGCAGCCCAAGGGCAGGGTACGAGCAGTACTTC. Supplemented by reference TRBV11-2 and TRBJ2-7, the full variable domain reads EAGVAQSPRYKIIEKRQSVAFWCNPISGHATLYWYQQILGQGPKLLIQFQNNGVVDDSQLPKDRFSAERLKGVDSTLKIQPAKLEDSAVYLCASSPRAGYEQYFGPGTRLTVT.

V and J are TRBV7-2 and TRBJ1-1, with 7 nucleotides matching TRBD1. In germline, CDR1 is SGHTA, CDR2 FQGNSA. With V trimmed by 1 base and J by 7 bases, 3 bases remained unmatched. This CDR3 has 13 amino acids. CDR3 bases: TGTGCCAGCAGCTTAGTTGGGACAGTTGAAGCTTTCTTT. It is translated as CASSLVGTVEAFF.

The V call is TRBV5-1, the J call TRBJ2-5, with 7 bases matching TRBD2. The germline V gene encodes CDR1 SGHRS and CDR2 YFSETQ. The CDR3 sequence is 15 residues long. Germline trimming cut 0 bases from V and 3 bases from J; bases unmatched to any gene: 5. Here the CDR3 DNA reads TGCGCCAGCAGCTTGGGGTCGGGAGGAAAAGAGACCCAGTACTTC. It yields the protein CASSLGSGGKETQYF.

V is TRBV28 and J is TRBJ2-7; 11 bases are a match to TRBD2. This CDR3 is 15 amino acids long. The ends lost 7 bases at V and 2 bases at J; junction bases unmatched: 7. Germline V gene data show CDR1 as MDHEN and CDR2 as SYDVKM. CDR3 residues: CASTPLAGGTYEQYF. In nucleotides, the CDR3 is TGTGCCAGCACGCCTCTAGCGGGAGGCACCTACGAGCAGTACTTC.

Comments on this clone: The sample contains more than one DNA sequence encoding this CDR3. The J gene is TRBJ1-1, the V gene TRBV11-3; TRBD1 might be the D (5 bases). The length of the CDR3 is 14 residues. Per the germline V gene, CDR1 is SGHNT and CDR2 is YENEEA. With 1 base removed from V and 1 base from J, the gap between germline ends came to 7 bases. CDR3 region: CASSLGRGNTEAFF. As DNA, the CDR3 is TGTGCCAGCAGCTTAGGGAGGGGGAACACTGAAGCTTTCTTT.

This chain uses TRBV5-1 with TRBJ2-1; the match to TRBD2 covers 7 bases. This CDR3 has 14 amino acids. Germline loops: CDR1 SGHRS, CDR2 YFSETQ. V shed 7 bases, J shed 7 bases, and the junction held 11 bases outside the gene matches. The CDR3 DNA reads as TGCGCCAGCTGTCAGCGGGATGGGTGGAATGAGCAGTTCTTC. It is translated as CASCQRDGWNEQFF.

CDR3 protein: CASSQTRFSVDTEAFF. The CDR3 region has the DNA TGTGCCAGCAGCCAAACCAGGTTCTCGGTCGACACTGAAGCTTTCTTT. V gene TRBV4-2 combines with J gene TRBJ1-1; D unclear. V gave up 2 bases and J gave up 3 bases, with 16 bases separating them. This CDR3 spans 16 amino acids. Germline V gene sequence: CDR1 LGHNA, CDR2 YNFKEQ.

The rearrangement uses TRBV10-1 and TRBJ2-7, with 10 bases that match TRBD1. V lost 3 bases and J lost 5; bases outside the gene matches: 7. The CDR3 is 15 amino acids. Looked up from germline, CDR1 is WNHNN and CDR2 is SYGVQD (reference sequence). The CDR3 DNA sequence: TGCGCCAGCAGTGATAGCGACAGGGGGCCCCACGAGCAGTACTTC. Protein product: CASSDSDRGPHEQYF.

This clone was seen more than once but under ten times. V and J are TRBV20-1 and TRBJ2-1; 11 positions match TRBD2. CDR1 and CDR2 (germline): DFQATT, SNEGSKA (reference sequence). Losses at the gene ends were 3 bases for V and 7 bases for J; bases not matched to a gene: 11. The CDR3 runs 16 residues. In DNA form, the CDR3 reads TGCAGTGCTAGTCGACCAACTAGCGGGAGCTTAAATGAGCAGTTCTTC. Amino acids: CSASRPTSGSLNEQFF.

The rearrangement links TRBV10-2 to TRBJ1-5; D ambiguous. The CDR3 spans 15 residues. The germline V gene encodes CDR1 WSHSY and CDR2 SAAADI. Trimming removed 0 bases at V and 4 bases at J, with 10 bases between. The CDR3 loop is CASSESGANNQPQHF. The CDR3 nucleotides are TGCGCCAGCAGTGAGTCCGGTGCGAATAATCAGCCCCAGCATTTT.

The chain recombines TRBV7-2 with TRBJ1-2; weak D call: TRBD1 (5 bases). The CDR3 extends over 14 amino acids. In germline, CDR1 is SGHTA, CDR2 FQGNSA. V was clipped by 1 base and J by 2 bases, with 8 bases between them. CDR3 coding DNA: TGTGCCAGCAGCTTAGAGCCAGGGAACTATGGCTACACCTTC. This encodes CASSLEPGNYGYTF.

The V and J genes are TRBV18 and TRBJ2-1; TRBD1 matches 9 bases. The J segment lost 4 bases and the V segment lost 0 bases, leaving 7 bases of the junction unmatched. Per germline, CDR1 KGHSH and CDR2 LQKENI. The CDR3 totals 17 residues. CDR3 residues: CASSPPEGTGRYNEQFF. The DNA for the CDR3 is TGTGCCAGCTCACCACCGGAAGGGACAGGGCGTTACAATGAGCAGTTCTTC.

The chain has TRBV28 and TRBJ1-5, with D possibly TRBD1 on 6 matching bases. This CDR3 contains 12 residues. V lost 4 bases and J lost 6, with 7 bases in between. The germline gives CDR1 MDHEN, CDR2 SYDVKM. In DNA, the CDR3 is TGTGCCAGCAGTTACAGGGCTCAGCCCCAGCATTTT. Residues: CASSYRAQPQHF.

The chain employs TRBV7-9 and TRBJ2-7, with 14 bases fitting TRBD2. Unmatched junction bases numbered 6, after V lost 5 bases and J lost 6 bases. There are 15 residues in the CDR3. Germline assignment: CDR1 SEHNR and CDR2 FQNEAQ (reference sequence). The CDR3, as DNA: TGTGCCAGCAGCCGAGAGACTAGCGGGAGGGTCGAGCAGTACTTC. Translation: CASSRETSGRVEQYF.

The table lists this clone with a few counts. The chain links TRBV28 to TRBJ1-6; D may be TRBD1 (5 bases). V was cut by 7 bases and J by 7 bases, with 14 bases left in between. Germline CDR1 MDHEN, CDR2 SYDVKM. CDR3 length: 14 residues. In DNA form, the CDR3 reads TGTGCCAGCAAACTACAGGCCCAAAATTCACCCCTCCACTTT. Translation: CASKLQAQNSPLHF.

The chain couples TRBV6-2 or TRBV6-3 to TRBJ2-7; D possibly corresponds to TRBD1 (6 bases). Germline CDR1 reads MNHEY; CDR2 reads SVGEGT. CDR3 length: 16 residues. With 1 base removed from V and 0 bases from J, the gap between germline ends came to 13 bases. The CDR3 spells CASSYFLGAASYEQYF. CDR3 coding DNA: TGTGCCAGCAGTTACTTTTTGGGGGCAGCCTCCTACGAGCAGTACTTC.

V gene TRBV29-1 combines with J gene TRBJ1-4; the D gene is possibly TRBD1 (5 bases). The germline gives CDR1 SQVTM, CDR2 ANQGSEA. The ends were cut back, 2 bases at V and 10 bases at J, with 14 bases in the middle. The CDR3 length is 13 residues. CDR3 in DNA: TGCAGCGTTGAATTGGTCAGGGAAGGAAAACTGTTTTTT. It translates to CSVELVREGKLFF.

This clone occurred many times. This sequence joins TRBV6-5 and TRBJ1-1, with 8 bases lining up with TRBD1. V lost 6 bases to trimming and J lost 8 bases; unmatched junction nucleotides: 5. CDR1 and CDR2 from the germline V gene are MNHEY and SVGAGI. The CDR3 runs to 12 residues. In nucleotides, the CDR3 is TGTGCCAGCAGAAGACAGGGGCGGGAAGCTTTCTTT. It translates to CASRRQGREAFF.

The CDR3 DNA reads as TGTGCCAGCAGTTACTCGGGGACAGGGAACACTGAAGCTTTCTTT. Protein sequence: CASSYSGTGNTEAFF. V is TRBV6-5 and J is TRBJ1-1, with TRBD1 matching over 8 bases. Germline V CDR1 and CDR2: MNHEY, SVGAGI. The CDR3 has 15 amino acids. The J segment lost 1 base and the V segment lost 0 bases, leaving 1 base of the junction unmatched.

The chain combines TRBV6-5 with TRBJ1-2, with D tentatively TRBD1 (6 bases). Per germline, CDR1 MNHEY and CDR2 SVGAGI. Trimming cost V 2 bases and J 2 bases, with 12 bases left between them. The CDR3 is made up of 15 amino acids. As DNA, the CDR3 is TGTGCCAGCAGTTACGAGTCAGGGGACAACTATGGCTACACCTTC. Its protein is CASSYESGDNYGYTF.

This sequence joins TRBV27 and TRBJ2-2; D is unclear. Germline values: CDR1 MNHEY, CDR2 SMNVEV (reference sequence). The V end lost 0 bases, the J end lost 2 bases, and 10 bases lay between the germline ends. The CDR3 is made up of 16 amino acids. The CDR3 nucleotides read TGTGCCAGCAGTTTATCCCGTCAGATAAACACCGGGGAGCTGTTTTTT. It is translated as CASSLSRQINTGELFF.